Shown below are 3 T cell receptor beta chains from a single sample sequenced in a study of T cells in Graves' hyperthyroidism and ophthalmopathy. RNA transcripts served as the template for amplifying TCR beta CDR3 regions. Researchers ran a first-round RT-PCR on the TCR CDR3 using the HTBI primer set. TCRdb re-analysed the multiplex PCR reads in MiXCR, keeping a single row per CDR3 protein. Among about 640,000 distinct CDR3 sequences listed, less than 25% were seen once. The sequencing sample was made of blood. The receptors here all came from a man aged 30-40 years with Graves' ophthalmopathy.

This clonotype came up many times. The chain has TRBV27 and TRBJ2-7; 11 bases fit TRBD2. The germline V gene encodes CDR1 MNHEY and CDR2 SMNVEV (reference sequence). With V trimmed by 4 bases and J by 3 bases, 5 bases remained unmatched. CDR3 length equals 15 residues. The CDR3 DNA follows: TGTGCCAGCAGTTCCCGACTAGCGGGACGCTACGAGCAGTACTTC. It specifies CASSSRLAGRYEQYF.

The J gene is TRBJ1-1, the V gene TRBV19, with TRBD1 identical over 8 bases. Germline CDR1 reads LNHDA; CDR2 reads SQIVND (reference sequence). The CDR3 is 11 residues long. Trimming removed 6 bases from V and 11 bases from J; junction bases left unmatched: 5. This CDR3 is CASRSTGAAFF. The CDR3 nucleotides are TGTGCCAGTAGATCGACAGGGGCTGCTTTCTTT.

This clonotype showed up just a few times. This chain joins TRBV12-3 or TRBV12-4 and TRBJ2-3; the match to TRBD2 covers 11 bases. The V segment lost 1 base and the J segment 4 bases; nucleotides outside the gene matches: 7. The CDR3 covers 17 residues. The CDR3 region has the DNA TGTGCCAGCAGTTTAGAACGAGGACTAGCGGGCGCAGATACGCAGTATTTT. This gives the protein CASSLERGLAGADTQYF.